This TCR beta chain was recorded in a study of T-cell memory formation after mild COVID-19 (dated by TCRdb to about 2021). Regarding the research as a whole: TCR sequence clusters from the two donors were largely donor specific. In a couple of donors, T-cell clones that expanded and contracted after mild COVID-19 were followed by sequencing TCRalpha and TCRbeta repertoires longitudinally. Two young, previously healthy adult volunteers made up the cohort, one male and one female. What the study reported, not specific to this receptor: Whether the second-wave clones peaking on day 37 were SARS-CoV-2 specific was not confirmed. Clones contracting from day 15 to 85 had balanced CD4/CD8 phenotypes, while a second wave expanding from day 15 to 37 was biased towards CD4+. The study included only a couple of mild cases, and larger cohorts that include severe cases with pre-infection samples were judged to be necessary. Some responding clones were found in pre-infection memory, which suggests that pre-existing cross-reactive memory T cells took part in the SARS-CoV-2 response. Contracting CD4+ clones appeared mostly in the CM and EM memory subsets, whereas CD8+ clones were enriched in EMRA.

This clonotype was observed at least ten times. Its antigen is currently not known. No qualities accompany the bases; no much larger clone lies one base away. Including cysteine and phenylalanine, the CDR3 has 15 amino acids. The retained sequence is limited to the CDR3, 45 bases, with the frame set at the first base. V is cut back by 5 bases and J by 2 bases, with 6 bases in the junction unmatched. PBMCs were isolated by Ficoll-Paque density gradient centrifugation. Reads for this sample came from an Illumina NovaSeq 6000. Using 5'RACE with constant-segment primers, TCRalpha and TCRbeta cDNA libraries were constructed, with sample barcodes and unique molecular identifiers added in the process. RNA was extracted from every sample with Trizol reagent. The libraries were amplified in two PCR steps, and the second step added a second sample barcode and Illumina TruSeq adapters. Sequencing of libraries was performed on an Illumina NovaSeq with 2 x 150 bp paired-end reads. On the study's bioinformatics: With migec v1.2.7, reads were demultiplexed and then collapsed into UMI-guided consensus sequences. With mixcr v2.1.11, UMI consensuses were aligned to TRA and TRB V and J templates and assembled into clonotypes. A clonotype was counted as expanded or contracted only if both edgeR and NoisET called the change significant, with noise models trained on biological replicates. For edgeR calls, the thresholds were a false discovery rate-adjusted p below 0.01 and a log2 fold-change of 1. As an exploratory analysis of dynamics, PCA with hierarchical clustering was applied to max-normalized trajectories of the 1000 most abundant clonotypes. Separately sequenced CD4+ and CD8+ repertoires were used to assign a CD4 or CD8 phenotype to each responding clone. In TCRdb, the public reads were trimmed at Q25 with fastp and aligned with MiXCR, with productive beta chains retained. Records with the same CDR3 protein are collapsed into one entry carrying the most frequent genes and DNA. These V and J calls are TCRdb output, not the study's own analysis. Counted in this sample were 300,000 to 400,000 distinct CDR3 sequences; 15% to 20% of them appeared once. Jointly, the top ten make up 20% to 25% of the sample.

The receptor's source is a man aged 18 to 29 who had mild COVID-19 (a few samples of this study predate the infection). The sample titles of this study are shuffled in the database, so cell type and time point are left out; the donor was told from shared clones. The V and J segments used are TRBV12-3 or TRBV12-4 and TRBJ1-5, with 7 junctional bases fitting TRBD1. The material sequenced was PBMCs or a T cell subset sorted from them (not recorded which). The sequenced DNA is TGTGCCAGCAGTCCACAGGGGATTGGCAATCAGCCCCAGCATTTT. It encodes CASSPQGIGNQPQHF.